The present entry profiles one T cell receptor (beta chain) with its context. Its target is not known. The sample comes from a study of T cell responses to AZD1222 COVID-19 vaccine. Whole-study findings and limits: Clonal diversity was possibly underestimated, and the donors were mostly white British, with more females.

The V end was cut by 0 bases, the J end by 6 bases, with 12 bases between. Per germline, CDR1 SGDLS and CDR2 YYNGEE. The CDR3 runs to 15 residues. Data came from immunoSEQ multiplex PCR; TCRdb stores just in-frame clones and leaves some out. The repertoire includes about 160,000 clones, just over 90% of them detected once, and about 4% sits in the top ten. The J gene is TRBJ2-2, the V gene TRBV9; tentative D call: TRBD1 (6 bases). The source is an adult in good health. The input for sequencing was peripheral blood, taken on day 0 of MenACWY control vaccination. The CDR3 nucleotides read TGTGCCAGCAGCGTAGTCGGACAGAGGGCCGGGGAGCTGTTTTTT. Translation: CASSVVGQRAGELFF.